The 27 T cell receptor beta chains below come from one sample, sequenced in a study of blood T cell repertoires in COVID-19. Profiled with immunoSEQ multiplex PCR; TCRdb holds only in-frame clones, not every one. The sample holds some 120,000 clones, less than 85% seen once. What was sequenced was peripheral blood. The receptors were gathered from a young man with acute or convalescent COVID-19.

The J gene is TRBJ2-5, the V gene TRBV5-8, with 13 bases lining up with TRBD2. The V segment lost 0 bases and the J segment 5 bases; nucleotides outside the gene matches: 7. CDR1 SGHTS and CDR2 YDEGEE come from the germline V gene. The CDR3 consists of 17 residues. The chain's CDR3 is CASSLGGLAGAEETQYF. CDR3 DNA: TGTGCCAGCAGCTTGGGCGGACTAGCGGGAGCTGAGGAGACCCAGTACTTC.

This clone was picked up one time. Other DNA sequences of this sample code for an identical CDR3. CDR3: CASSPRDRLNTEAFF. CDR3 sequence (DNA): TGTGCCAGCAGCCCGCGGGACCGACTGAACACTGAAGCTTTCTTT. The chain couples TRBV9 to TRBJ1-1; D might be TRBD1 (5 bases). The CDR3 loop spans 15 amino acids. Germline CDR1 and CDR2: SGDLS and YYNGEE. Trimming stripped 4 bases from V and 0 bases from J, with 13 bases between.

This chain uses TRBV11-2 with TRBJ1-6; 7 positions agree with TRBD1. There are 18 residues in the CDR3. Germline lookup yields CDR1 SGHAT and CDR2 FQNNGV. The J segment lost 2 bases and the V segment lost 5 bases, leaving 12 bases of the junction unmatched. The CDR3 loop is CASSPGGGPGPYNSPLHF. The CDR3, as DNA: TGTGCCAGCAGCCCCGGAGGGGGCCCAGGGCCCTATAATTCACCCCTCCACTTT.

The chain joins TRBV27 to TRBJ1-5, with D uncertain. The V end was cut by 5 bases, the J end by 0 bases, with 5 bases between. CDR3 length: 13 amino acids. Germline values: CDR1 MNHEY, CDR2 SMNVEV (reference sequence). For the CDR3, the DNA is TGTGCCAGCAGTCCCCGTAGCAATCAGCCCCAGCATTTT. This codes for CASSPRSNQPQHF.

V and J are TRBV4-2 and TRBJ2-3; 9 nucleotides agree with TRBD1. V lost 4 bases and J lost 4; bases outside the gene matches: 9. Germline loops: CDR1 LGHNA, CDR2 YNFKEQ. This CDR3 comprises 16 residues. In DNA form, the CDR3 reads TGTGCCAGCAGCCTCCTGGGACAGGGAACGGCAGATACGCAGTATTTT. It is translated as CASSLLGQGTADTQYF.

This CDR3 is CASSYMGGTGELFF. The CDR3 nucleotides are TGTGCCAGCAGCTACATGGGGGGGACCGGGGAGCTGTTTTTT. The chain is built from TRBV7-2 and TRBJ2-2; TRBD2 matches 7 bases. Looked up from germline, CDR1 is SGHTA and CDR2 is FQGNSA. Germline trimming cut 4 bases from V and 5 bases from J; bases unmatched to any gene: 4. The CDR3 extends over 14 amino acids.

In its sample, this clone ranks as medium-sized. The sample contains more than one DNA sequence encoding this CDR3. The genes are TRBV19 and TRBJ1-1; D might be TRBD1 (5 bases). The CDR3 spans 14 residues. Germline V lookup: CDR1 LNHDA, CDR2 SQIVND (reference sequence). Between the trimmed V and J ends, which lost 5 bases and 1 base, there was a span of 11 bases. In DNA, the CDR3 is TGTGCCAGTAGTTGGGGCCGAGGGAACACTGAAGCTTTCTTT. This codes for CASSWGRGNTEAFF.

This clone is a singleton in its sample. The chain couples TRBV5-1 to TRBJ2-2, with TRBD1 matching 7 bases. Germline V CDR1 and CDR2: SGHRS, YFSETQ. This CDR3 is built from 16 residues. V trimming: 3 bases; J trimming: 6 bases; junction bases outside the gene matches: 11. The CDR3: CASSSTGFGEAGELFF. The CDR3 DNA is TGCGCCAGCAGCTCGACAGGGTTTGGGGAAGCCGGGGAGCTGTTTTTT.

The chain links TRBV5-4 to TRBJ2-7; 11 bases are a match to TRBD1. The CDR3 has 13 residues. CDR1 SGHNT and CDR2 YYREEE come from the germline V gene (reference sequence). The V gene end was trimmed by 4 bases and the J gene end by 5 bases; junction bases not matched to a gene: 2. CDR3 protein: CASSPGQGDEQYF. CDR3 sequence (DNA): TGTGCCAGCAGCCCGGGACAGGGGGACGAGCAGTACTTC. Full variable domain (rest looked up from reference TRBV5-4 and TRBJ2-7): ETGVTQSPTHLIKTRGQQVTLRCSSQSGHNTVSWYQQALGQGPQFIFQYYREEENGRGNFPPRFSGLQFPNYSSELNVNALELDDSALYLCASSPGQGDEQYFGPGTRLTVT.

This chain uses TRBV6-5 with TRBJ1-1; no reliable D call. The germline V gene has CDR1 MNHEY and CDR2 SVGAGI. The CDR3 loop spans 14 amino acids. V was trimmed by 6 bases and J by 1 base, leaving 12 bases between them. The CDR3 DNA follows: TGTGCCAGCAGGGACGGAGGAGAGAACACTGAAGCTTTCTTT. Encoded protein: CASRDGGENTEAFF.

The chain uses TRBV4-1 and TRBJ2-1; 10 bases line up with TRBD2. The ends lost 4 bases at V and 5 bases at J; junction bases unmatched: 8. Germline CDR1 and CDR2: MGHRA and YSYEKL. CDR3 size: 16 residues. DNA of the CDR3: TGCGCCAGCAGCCCGGGACGTCTAGCGGGAGACAATGAGCAGTTCTTC. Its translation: CASSPGRLAGDNEQFF.

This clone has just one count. DNA for the CDR3: TGTGCCAGCTCACCGGGGACAGGGAACTATGGCTACACCTTC. It specifies CASSPGTGNYGYTF. The chain links TRBV18 to TRBJ1-2; 9 nucleotides match TRBD1. V was clipped by 3 bases and J by 2 bases; unmatched bases: 1. Germline V CDR1 and CDR2: KGHSH, LQKENI. The CDR3 has 14 residues.

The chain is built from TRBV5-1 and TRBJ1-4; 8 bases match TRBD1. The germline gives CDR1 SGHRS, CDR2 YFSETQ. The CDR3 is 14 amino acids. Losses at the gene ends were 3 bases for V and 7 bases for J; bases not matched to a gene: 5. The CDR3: CASSSGQASEKLFF. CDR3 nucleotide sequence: TGCGCCAGCAGCTCGGGACAGGCCAGTGAAAAACTGTTTTTT.

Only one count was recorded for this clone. CDR3 region: CASSANRGGGETQYF. CDR3 DNA: TGTGCCAGCAGCGCGAACAGGGGCGGTGGAGAGACCCAGTACTTC. The V gene is TRBV7-9, the J gene TRBJ2-5; TRBD1 matches 7 bases. This CDR3 region has 15 residues. Trimming removed 5 bases from V and 4 bases from J; junction bases left unmatched: 10. Germline CDR1 is SEHNR and CDR2 is FQNEAQ (reference sequence).

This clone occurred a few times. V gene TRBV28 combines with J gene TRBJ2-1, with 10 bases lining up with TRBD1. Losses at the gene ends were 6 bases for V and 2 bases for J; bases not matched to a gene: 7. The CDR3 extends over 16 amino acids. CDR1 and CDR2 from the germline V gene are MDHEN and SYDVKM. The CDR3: CASSSAGTGAYNEQFF. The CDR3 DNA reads TGTGCCAGCAGCTCCGCCGGGACAGGGGCCTACAATGAGCAGTTCTTC.

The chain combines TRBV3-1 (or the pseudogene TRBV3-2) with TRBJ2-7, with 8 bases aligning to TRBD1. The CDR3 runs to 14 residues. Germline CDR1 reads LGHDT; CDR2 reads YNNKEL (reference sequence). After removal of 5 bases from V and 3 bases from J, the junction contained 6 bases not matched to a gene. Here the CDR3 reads CASSAGTGGYEQYF. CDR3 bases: TGTGCCAGCAGCGCCGGGACAGGTGGCTACGAGCAGTACTTC.

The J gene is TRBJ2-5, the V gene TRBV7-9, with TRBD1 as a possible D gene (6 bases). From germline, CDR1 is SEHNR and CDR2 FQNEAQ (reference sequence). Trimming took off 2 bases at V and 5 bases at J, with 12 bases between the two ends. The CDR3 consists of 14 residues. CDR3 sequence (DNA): TGTGCCAGCAGCTTAACAGGGCTTGGGGAGACCCAGTACTTC. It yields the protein CASSLTGLGETQYF.

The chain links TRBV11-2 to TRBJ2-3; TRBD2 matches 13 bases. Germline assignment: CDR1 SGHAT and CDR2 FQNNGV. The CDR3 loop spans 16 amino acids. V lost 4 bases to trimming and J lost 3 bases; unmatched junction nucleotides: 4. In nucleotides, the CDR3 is TGTGCCAGCAGCTCGACTAGCGGGGGGCTGACAGATACGCAGTATTTT. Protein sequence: CASSSTSGGLTDTQYF. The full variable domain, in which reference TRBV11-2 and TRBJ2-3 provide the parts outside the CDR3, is EAGVAQSPRYKIIEKRQSVAFWCNPISGHATLYWYQQILGQGPKLLIQFQNNGVVDDSQLPKDRFSAERLKGVDSTLKIQPAKLEDSAVYLCASSSTSGGLTDTQYFGPGTRLTVL.

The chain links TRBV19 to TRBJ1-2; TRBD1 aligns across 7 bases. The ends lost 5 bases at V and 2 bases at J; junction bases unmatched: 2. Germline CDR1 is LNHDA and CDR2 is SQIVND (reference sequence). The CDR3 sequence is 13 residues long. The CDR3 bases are TGTGCCAGTAGTTCGGGACAGAACTATGGCTACACCTTC. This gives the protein CASSSGQNYGYTF.

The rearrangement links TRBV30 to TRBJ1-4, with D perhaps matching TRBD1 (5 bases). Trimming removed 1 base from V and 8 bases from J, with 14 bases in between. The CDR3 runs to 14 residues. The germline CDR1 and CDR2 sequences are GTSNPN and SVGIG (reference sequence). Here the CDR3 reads CAWSGDSIGEKLFF. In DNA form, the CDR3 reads TGTGCCTGGAGTGGGGACTCAATCGGGGAAAAACTGTTTTTT. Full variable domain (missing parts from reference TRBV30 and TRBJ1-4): SQTIHQWPATLVQPVGSPLSLECTVEGTSNPNLYWYRQAAGRGLQLLFYSVGIGQISSEVPQNLSASRPQDRQFILSSKKLLLSDSGFYLCAWSGDSIGEKLFFGSGTQLSVL.

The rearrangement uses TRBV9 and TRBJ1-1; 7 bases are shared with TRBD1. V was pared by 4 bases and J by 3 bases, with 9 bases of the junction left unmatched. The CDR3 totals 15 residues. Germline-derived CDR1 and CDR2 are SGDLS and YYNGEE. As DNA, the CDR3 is TGTGCCAGCAGCCCCGGGTACAGGGGAGACACTGAAGCTTTCTTT. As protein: CASSPGYRGDTEAFF.

CDR3 region: CASSQDQGPNEQYF. CDR3 nucleotides: TGTGCCAGCAGCCAAGATCAGGGTCCCAACGAGCAGTACTTC. This chain connects TRBV3-1 (or the pseudogene TRBV3-2) to TRBJ2-7; a weak D match, TRBD1 (5 bases). V lost 0 bases and J 5 bases, leaving 11 bases between the germline ends. The length of the CDR3 is 14 residues. Germline V CDR1 and CDR2: LGHDT, YNNKEL (reference sequence).

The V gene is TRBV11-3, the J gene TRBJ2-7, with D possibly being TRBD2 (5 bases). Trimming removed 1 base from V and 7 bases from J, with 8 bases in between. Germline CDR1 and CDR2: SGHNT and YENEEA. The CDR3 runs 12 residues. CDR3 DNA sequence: TGTGCCAGCAGCTTAGCCGGCGGGGAGCAGTACTTC. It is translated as CASSLAGGEQYF.

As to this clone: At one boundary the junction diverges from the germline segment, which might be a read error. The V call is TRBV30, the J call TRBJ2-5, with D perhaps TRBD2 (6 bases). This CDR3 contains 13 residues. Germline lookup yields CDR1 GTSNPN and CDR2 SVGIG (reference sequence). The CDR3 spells CARREQEPGTQYF. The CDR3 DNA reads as TGTGCCCGGAGGGAACAGGAGCCAGGGACCCAGTACTTC. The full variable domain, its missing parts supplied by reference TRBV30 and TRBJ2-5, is SQTIHQWPATLVQPVGSPLSLECTVEGTSNPNLYWYRQAAGRGLQLLFYSVGIGQISSEVPQNLSASRPQDRQFILSSKKLLLSDSGFYLCARREQEPGTQYFGPGTRLLVL.

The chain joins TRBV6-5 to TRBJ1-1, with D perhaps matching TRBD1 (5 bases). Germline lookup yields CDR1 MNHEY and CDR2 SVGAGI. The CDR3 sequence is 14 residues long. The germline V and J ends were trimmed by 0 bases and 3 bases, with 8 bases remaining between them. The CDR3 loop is CASSYSSGDTEAFF. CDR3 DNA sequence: TGTGCCAGCAGTTACTCGTCGGGGGACACTGAAGCTTTCTTT.

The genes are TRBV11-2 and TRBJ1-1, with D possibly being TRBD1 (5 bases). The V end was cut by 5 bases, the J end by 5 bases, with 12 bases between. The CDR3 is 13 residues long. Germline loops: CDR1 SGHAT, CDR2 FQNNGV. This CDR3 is CASSRGEETEAFF. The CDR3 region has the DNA TGTGCCAGCAGCCGGGGGGAAGAAACTGAAGCTTTCTTT.

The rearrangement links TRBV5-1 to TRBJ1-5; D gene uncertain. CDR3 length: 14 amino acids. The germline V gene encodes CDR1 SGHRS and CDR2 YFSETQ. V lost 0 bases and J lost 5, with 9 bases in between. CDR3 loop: CASSLGGLDQPQHF. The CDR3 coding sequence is TGCGCCAGCAGCTTGGGCGGATTAGATCAGCCCCAGCATTTT. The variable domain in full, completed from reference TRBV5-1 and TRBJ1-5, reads KAGVTQTPRYLIKTRGQQVTLSCSPISGHRSVSWYQQTPGQGLQFLFEYFSETQRNKGNFPGRFSGRQFSNSRSEMNVSTLELGDSALYLCASSLGGLDQPQHFGDGTRLSIL.